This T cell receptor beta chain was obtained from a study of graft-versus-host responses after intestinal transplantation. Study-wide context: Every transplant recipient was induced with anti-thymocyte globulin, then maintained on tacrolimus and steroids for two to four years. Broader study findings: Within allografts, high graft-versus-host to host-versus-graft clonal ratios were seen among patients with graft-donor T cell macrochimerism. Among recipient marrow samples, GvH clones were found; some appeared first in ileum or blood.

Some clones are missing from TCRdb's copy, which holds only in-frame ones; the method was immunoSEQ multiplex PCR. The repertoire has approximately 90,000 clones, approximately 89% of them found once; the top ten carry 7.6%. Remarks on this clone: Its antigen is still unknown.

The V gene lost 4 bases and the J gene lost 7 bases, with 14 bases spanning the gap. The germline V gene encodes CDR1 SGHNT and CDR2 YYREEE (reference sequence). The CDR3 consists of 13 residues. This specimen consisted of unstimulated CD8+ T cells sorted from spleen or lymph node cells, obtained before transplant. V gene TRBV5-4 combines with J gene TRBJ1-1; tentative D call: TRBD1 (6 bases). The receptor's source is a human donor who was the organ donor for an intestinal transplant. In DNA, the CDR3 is TGTGCCAGCAGCCAGGACAGCGCTCATGAAGCTTTCTTT. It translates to CASSQDSAHEAFF.